Sequencing of this TCR beta chain was carried out in a study of spatial heterogeneity in lung cancer. Study-level background: When available, follow-up PBMC samples taken a median of around 25 months after resection were sequenced.

Time point denoted: blood at routine non-recurrence follow-up after resection. The sequenced material consisted of unsorted whole RNA from tumor, nontumor lung or frozen PBMC. A unique molecular identifier was attached to every TCR cDNA molecule. Each CDR3 protein gets one entry after TCRdb re-called the 5' RACE reads with MiXCR. The sample lists around 41,000 distinct CDR3 sequences; 22% were seen once. The germline gives CDR1 ENHRY, CDR2 SYGVKD. The V gene lost 0 bases and the J gene lost 1 base, with 16 bases spanning the gap. This CDR3 is 19 amino acids long. This clonotype was found many times. This clonotype was sampled from a female donor with early-stage non-small cell lung cancer. V gene TRBV10-3 combines with J gene TRBJ2-6; D may be TRBD2 (6 bases). The input for sequencing was PBMCs, taken at follow-up. This CDR3 is CAISESIVGLRSGANVLTF. The CDR3 nucleotides are TGTGCCATCAGTGAGTCTATAGTGGGACTCAGATCTGGGGCCAACGTCCTGACTTTC.